These 2 T cell receptor beta chains were all obtained from the same sample, sequenced in a study of shared clonotypes between healthy human individuals. It was CD45RO-negative cells, positively selected for CCR7, that made up naive CD8 cells, with terminally differentiated effector memory CD45RA+ cells excluded. The method was immunoSEQ multiplex PCR; TCRdb's version includes in-frame clones alone and lacks a portion of them. The repertoire includes some 2.1 million clones, about 95% of them detected once, and 0.9% to 1.4% sits in the top ten. The specimen was naive CD8+ T cells sorted from blood. The receptors originated from a man between 18 and 35 years old in good health.

This chain connects TRBV5-6 to TRBJ2-7, with D perhaps matching TRBD1 (5 bases). The V and J ends lost 5 bases and 0 bases respectively, with 9 bases between them. In germline, CDR1 is SGHDT, CDR2 YYEEEE. There are 13 residues in the CDR3. The CDR3 loop is CASRRTSSYEQYF. Here the CDR3 DNA reads TGTGCCAGCAGAAGGACAAGCTCCTACGAGCAGTACTTC.

This clone was observed once. Other DNA sequences in the sample encode the same CDR3. This rearrangement joins TRBV9 to TRBJ2-2, with D possibly matching TRBD1 (5 bases). The CDR3 runs to 13 residues. V was clipped by 0 bases and J by 6 bases, with 6 bases between them. Per germline, CDR1 SGDLS and CDR2 YYNGEE. CDR3: CASSVVTAGELFF. Here the CDR3 DNA reads TGTGCCAGCAGCGTAGTGACAGCCGGGGAGCTGTTTTTT.